A single sample gave rise to the 20 T cell receptor beta chains below, sequenced in a study of T cell clonality in common variable immunodeficiency. Findings and limits, study-wide: Common variable immunodeficiency TCR beta sequences reportedly had fewer deletions and N-nucleotide insertions.

Their recognized antigens are unknown. Assay: immunoSEQ multiplex PCR; the TCRdb copy retains only in-frame clones and omits some. Sampling found about 28,000 clones, none seen once. Input material: peripheral blood mononuclear cells. The receptor source for this set is a human donor with common variable immunodeficiency.

About this clone: The read stops 3 residues short of the end of the CDR3; the missing end is completed from the germline J gene. V and J are TRBV6-1 and TRBJ2-2; 9 positions match TRBD2. V lost 1 base, J lost 2 bases, and 8 bases stayed unmatched. Germline CDR1 reads MNHNS; CDR2 reads SASEGT. The CDR3 is 18 residues long. CDR3 loop: CASSEGSSGGPNTGELFF. CDR3 bases read: TGTGCCAGCAGTGAAGGGTCGAGCGGGGGGCCTAACACCGGGGAG.

This clone has just a few counts. The CDR3 end is not reached by the read, which stops 3 residues before it; the germline J gene fills it in. The chain joins TRBV7-9 to TRBJ1-1, with 7 positions matching TRBD1. The length of the CDR3 is 14 residues. Germline V gene data show CDR1 as SEHNR and CDR2 as FQNEAQ (reference sequence). V shed 5 bases, J shed 1 base, and the junction held 4 bases outside the gene matches. The CDR3 bases that were read are TGTGCCAGCAGCCTGCGGACAGGGAACACTGAA. Its translation: CASSLRTGNTE. The full CDR3 reads CASSLRTGNTEAFF.

This clone was picked up many times. The missing CDR3 end, 3 residues past where the read stops, is filled in from the germline J gene. J is TRBJ2-3 and V is TRBV7-6, with a weak D call TRBD1 (5 bases). In germline, CDR1 is SGHVS, CDR2 FNYEAQ. This CDR3 spans 16 amino acids. V was clipped by 3 bases and J by 1 base, with 14 bases between them. CDR3 bases read: TGTGCCAGCAGCTTGAACCAGGGTAGGGGCACAGATACG. It is translated as CASSLNQGRGTDT. The whole CDR3 is CASSLNQGRGTDTQYF.

This clone has at least ten counts. The read halts 3 residues ahead of the CDR3 end, with the missing end drawn from the germline J gene. The chain employs TRBV5-4 and TRBJ2-5, with a weak D call TRBD2 (6 bases). The V and J ends lost 0 bases and 0 bases respectively, with 9 bases between them. This CDR3 is built from 15 residues. Per the germline V gene, CDR1 is SGHNT and CDR2 is YYREEE (reference sequence). The sequenced CDR3 bases are TGTGCCAGCAGCTTGGCCGGACTATACCAAGAGACC. It encodes CASSLAGLYQET. The full CDR3 is CASSLAGLYQETQYF.

As to this clone: The read falls 3 residues short of the CDR3 end, and the missing part is taken from the germline J gene. The gene calls are TRBV7-2 and TRBJ2-5; 11 bases are a match to TRBD2. The junction had 5 bases not matched to a gene; V was cut back by 0 bases and J by 5 bases. Germline V lookup: CDR1 SGHTA, CDR2 FQGNSA. The CDR3 is made up of 16 amino acids. The covered CDR3 bases are TGTGCCAGCAGCTTAGCCCCTAGCGGGGGGCTGGAGACC. Encoded protein: CASSLAPSGGLET. The entire CDR3 protein reads CASSLAPSGGLETQYF.

The sample holds a few counts of this clone. The read halts 3 residues ahead of the CDR3 end, with the missing end drawn from the germline J gene. The chain uses TRBV5-1 and TRBJ1-2; D is possibly TRBD1 (6 bases). Trimming shortened V by 4 bases and J by 2 bases, and 12 bases separated the two germline ends. CDR3 length equals 14 residues. From germline, CDR1 is SGHRS and CDR2 YFSETQ. The CDR3 sequence is CASSPMDSNYGYTF. The CDR3 DNA, read in part, is TGCGCCAGCAGCCCCATGGACAGCAACTATGGC.

This clone was found a few times. The read is 3 residues too short to cover the CDR3 end, so that end is filled in from the germline J gene. The chain has TRBV5-1 and TRBJ2-7; perhaps TRBD2 as D (7 bases). The CDR3 is 15 amino acids. The V end lost 0 bases, the J end lost 1 base, and 11 bases lay between the germline ends. Germline CDR1 reads SGHRS; CDR2 reads YFSETQ. The sequenced part of the CDR3 DNA is TGCGCCAGCAGCTTGGGCGGGGGCATTTCCTACGAG. Protein sequence: CASSLGGGISYE. The whole CDR3 sequence reads CASSLGGGISYEQYF.

With regard to this clone: With the read ending 3 residues before the CDR3 end, the germline J gene is used to fill in that end. The chain couples TRBV6-1 to TRBJ1-6; D remains unclear. V dropped 4 bases and J dropped 3 bases, with 10 bases sitting between them. CDR3 size: 15 residues. From germline, CDR1 is MNHNS and CDR2 SASEGT. CDR3 loop: CASSAVAGYNSPLHF. Incomplete CDR3 DNA: TGTGCCAGCAGTGCAGTCGCAGGCTATAATTCACCC.

Worth noting for this clone: The CDR3 end falls 3 residues outside the read, so it is completed with the germline J gene. The chain is built from TRBV30 and TRBJ1-5; 7 bases agree with TRBD1. V gave up 0 bases and J gave up 4 bases; unmatched junction bases: 6. The CDR3 covers 15 residues. Germline CDR1 is GTSNPN and CDR2 is SVGIG (reference sequence). CDR3 in amino acids: CAWSVLGQPNQPQHF. The covered CDR3 bases are TGTGCCTGGAGTGTACTGGGACAGCCGAATCAGCCC.

This clone is labeled as medium-sized. With the read ending 3 residues before the CDR3 end, the germline J gene is used to fill in that end. The gene calls are TRBV5-1 and TRBJ1-2; a possible D gene is TRBD1 (5 bases). Germline V gives CDR1 SGHRS, CDR2 YFSETQ. Between the trimmed V and J ends, which lost 4 bases and 0 bases, there was a span of 7 bases. CDR3 length: 13 residues. The sequenced CDR3 bases are TGCGCCAGCAGCCCGACAGCTAACTATGGC. This gives the protein CASSPTANYG. The whole CDR3 is CASSPTANYGYTF.

This clone was detected many times. The DNA ends 3 residues before the CDR3 does, and the rest of the CDR3 is filled in from the germline J gene. J is TRBJ2-3 and V is TRBV14, with a tentative D call TRBD2 (6 bases). CDR1 SGHDN and CDR2 FVKESK come from the germline V gene. This CDR3 is 13 amino acids long. Partial CDR3 DNA: TGTGCCAGCAGCCAAGGAGGCCTAGCGCCG. Translation gives CASSQGGLAP. The whole CDR3 protein is CASSQGGLAPQYF.

In its sample, this clone was seen many times. The sequence runs out 3 residues before the end of the CDR3; the remainder is reconstructed from the germline J gene. This rearrangement joins TRBV5-4 to TRBJ2-3; 7 nucleotides line up with TRBD2. V shed 2 bases and J 2 bases; nucleotides not matched to a gene: 5. CDR1 SGHNT and CDR2 YYREEE come from the germline V gene (reference sequence). The CDR3 has 15 residues. The sequenced CDR3 bases are TGTGCCAGCAGCTTTCAAGCGGGACCCACAGATACG. Encoded protein: CASSFQAGPTDT. The whole CDR3 reads CASSFQAGPTDTQYF.

A word on this clone: The read terminates 3 residues ahead of where the CDR3 ends, so the germline J gene completes it. The genes are TRBV19 and TRBJ1-5; possibly TRBD1 for D (6 bases). Germline assignment: CDR1 LNHDA and CDR2 SQIVND (reference sequence). V gave up 3 bases and J gave up 4 bases, with 10 bases separating them. The CDR3 covers 14 residues. CDR3 residues: CASSIWDNNQPQHF. The CDR3 DNA, read in part, is TGTGCCAGTAGTATCTGGGACAATAATCAGCCC.

This clone was counted a few times. With the read ending 3 residues before the CDR3 end, the germline J gene is used to fill in that end. The rearrangement joins TRBV7-8 to TRBJ2-7; no clear D gene. The CDR3 consists of 14 residues. Germline CDR1 is SGHVS and CDR2 is FQNEAQ. Trimming pared 1 base from V and 2 bases from J, leaving 9 bases between. The CDR3 DNA, read in part, is TGTGCCAGCAGCTTAGTTGGGCAGGCCTACGAG. Translating it yields CASSLVGQAYE. The complete CDR3 protein is CASSLVGQAYEQYF.

On this clone itself: The read is 3 residues too short to cover the CDR3 end, so that end is filled in from the germline J gene. The rearrangement uses TRBV7-3 and TRBJ2-3; TRBD2 is a possible D gene (6 bases). The CDR3 runs to 16 residues. The V and J ends lost 3 bases and 1 base respectively, with 14 bases between them. In germline, CDR1 is SGHTA, CDR2 FQGTGA. CDR3 region: CASSFRFGGGTDTQYF. The part of the CDR3 DNA that was read is TGTGCCAGCAGCTTTAGATTTGGCGGGGGCACAGATACG.

This clone was counted ten times or more. From the germline J gene comes the end of the CDR3, since the read stops 3 residues before it. The V and J genes are TRBV5-1 and TRBJ1-5; D is ambiguous. The V gene lost 0 bases and the J gene lost 5 bases, with 12 bases spanning the gap. This CDR3 region has 15 residues. The germline CDR1 and CDR2 sequences are SGHRS and YFSETQ. This chain's CDR3 is CASSLVTGSDQPQHF. The CDR3 bases that were read are TGCGCCAGCAGCTTGGTCACGGGGTCGGATCAGCCC.

As to this clone: The CDR3 end falls 3 residues outside the read, so it is completed with the germline J gene. The chain employs TRBV11-2 and TRBJ2-7; D perhaps matches TRBD1 (7 bases). The V end was cut by 3 bases, the J end by 6 bases, with 15 bases between. Germline CDR1 and CDR2: SGHAT and FQNNGV. The CDR3 length is 14 residues. CDR3 protein: CASSFDREVIEQYF. CDR3 DNA, as far as it was read: TGTGCCAGCAGCTTCGACAGGGAGGTGATCGAG. The whole variable domain, filled in from reference TRBV11-2 and TRBJ2-7, reads EAGVAQSPRYKIIEKRQSVAFWCNPISGHATLYWYQQILGQGPKLLIQFQNNGVVDDSQLPKDRFSAERLKGVDSTLKIQPAKLEDSAVYLCASSFDREVIEQYFGPGTRLTVT.

There are a few counts of this clone. The read ends 3 residues shy of where the CDR3 ends; the end is completed using the germline J gene. This sequence joins TRBV6-2 or TRBV6-3 and TRBJ2-1; tentative D call: TRBD2 (7 bases). The CDR3 has 15 residues. V lost 5 bases to trimming and J lost 8 bases, with 19 bases between them. CDR1 MNHEY and CDR2 SVGEGT come from the germline V gene. The CDR3 region is CASSDPRGGLDEQFF. The CDR3 bases that were read are TGTGCCAGCAGTGATCCGAGGGGGGGGCTGGATGAG.

A note on this clone: The read terminates 3 residues ahead of where the CDR3 ends, so the germline J gene completes it. The V call is TRBV6-2 or TRBV6-3, the J call TRBJ1-1; 7 bases match TRBD1. The germline gives CDR1 MNHEY, CDR2 SVGEGT. With 5 bases clipped from V and 4 bases from J, the junction kept 4 bases outside the gene matches. CDR3 length equals 13 residues. The CDR3 loop is CASSRRGSTEAFF. CDR3 DNA (partial): TGTGCCAGCAGTCGCAGGGGGAGCACTGAA.

This clone was found a few times. CDR3 protein: CASSIRPRQAKYNEQFF. CDR3 bases read: TGTGCCAGTAGTATACGCCCCCGACAGGCTAAATACAATGAG. The rearrangement joins TRBV19 to TRBJ2-1; D is perhaps TRBD1 (6 bases). The observed sequence ends 3 residues before the CDR3 terminus, with the missing tail filled in from the germline J gene. Looked up from germline, CDR1 is LNHDA and CDR2 is SQIVND (reference sequence). V lost 2 bases and J lost 4, with 18 bases in between. CDR3 length equals 17 residues.